This T cell receptor beta chain is drawn from a study of blood T cell repertoires in COVID-19 (dated by TCRdb to 2020 to 2021). Regarding the research as a whole: Samples from collaborators originated in the United States, Italy and Spain and spanned both the acute and convalescent phases of COVID-19. Deeply sampled blood TCRbeta repertoires from subjects exposed to, actively infected with, or recovered from COVID-19 were included in the dataset. Where HLA class I and class II types were available, the types were taken from metadata supplied by the sample provider, not from assay-based typing. The prospective study material was composed of cDNA or gDNA derived from T cells, B-cell-depleted T cells, or PBMCs. Sample metadata almost always included a de-identified subject ID, COVID-19 status, age in years and sex. The samples were drawn from the first 160 participants of the ongoing ImmuneRACE study and from 1,254 subjects provided by 6 global collaborators. The repertoires were made available in a free public database intended to serve as a resource for research on the immune response to SARS-CoV-2. Overall results and qualifications from the work: The amount of clinical and demographic metadata varied by source and participant and was provided uncurated.

TCRbeta CDR3 regions were amplified from genomic DNA using the immunoSEQ Assay, a bias-controlled multiplex PCR. The study's processing was this. The number of nucleated cells in each sample was estimated by amplification of reference gene primers within the assay. To quantify the absolute abundance of each unique TCRbeta CDR3 rearrangement, sequence reads were collapsed and filtered. For each sample, productive Simpson clonality was calculated as the square root of Simpson's diversity index across productive rearrangements. TCRdb took this table from immuneACCESS and kept in-frame rearrangements with V and J called. Such tables lack part of the clones; where checked against another copy, unresolved V genes explain under half of the gap, and the rest is unexplained. V and J calls and clone size follow that table, whereas D and trimming were derived from the DNA. The sample table shows fewer than 400,000 clones, and around 84% are seen once. Over 2.5% of the sample is taken by the ten largest.

The collaborating institutions used their own protocols to collect whole blood in K2EDTA tubes. For TCRbeta analysis, collaborators shipped samples as frozen whole blood, isolated PBMCs, or DNA extracted from either of those sample types. Details on this clone: Its antigen is currently not known. Base qualities are missing; no much larger clone stands one base away.

Here V drops 6 bases and J drops 9 bases, and the junction holds 5 bases not matched to any gene. The CDR3 covers 12 residues, taking in both the cysteine and the phenylalanine. Only the CDR3 part of the read is kept: 36 bases, read in frame from the first base. CDR1 SQVTM and CDR2 ANQGSEA are derived from the germline V gene. The receptor chain draws on TRBV29-1 and TRBJ2-1, and 10 bases in between align with TRBD2. This sequence was found in a human donor in a cohort sampled during active COVID-19. Specimen: peripheral blood. CDR3 region: CSVAGGRGEQFF. The nucleotides are TGCAGCGTAGCGGGGGGGCGTGGTGAGCAGTTCTTC.